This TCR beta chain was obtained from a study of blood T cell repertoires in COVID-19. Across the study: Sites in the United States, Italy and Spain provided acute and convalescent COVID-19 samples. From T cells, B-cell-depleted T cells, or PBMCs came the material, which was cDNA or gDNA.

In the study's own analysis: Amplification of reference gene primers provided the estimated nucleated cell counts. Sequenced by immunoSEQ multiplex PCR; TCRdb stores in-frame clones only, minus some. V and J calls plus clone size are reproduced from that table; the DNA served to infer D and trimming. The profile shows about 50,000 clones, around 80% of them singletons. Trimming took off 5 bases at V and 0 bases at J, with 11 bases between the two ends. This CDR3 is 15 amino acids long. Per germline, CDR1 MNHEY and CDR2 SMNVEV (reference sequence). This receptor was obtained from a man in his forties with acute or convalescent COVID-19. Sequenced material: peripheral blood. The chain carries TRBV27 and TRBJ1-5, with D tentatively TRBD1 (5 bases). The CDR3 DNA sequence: TGTGCCAGCAGTGGGCAGGGATATAGCAATCAGCCCCAGCATTTT. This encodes CASSGQGYSNQPQHF.